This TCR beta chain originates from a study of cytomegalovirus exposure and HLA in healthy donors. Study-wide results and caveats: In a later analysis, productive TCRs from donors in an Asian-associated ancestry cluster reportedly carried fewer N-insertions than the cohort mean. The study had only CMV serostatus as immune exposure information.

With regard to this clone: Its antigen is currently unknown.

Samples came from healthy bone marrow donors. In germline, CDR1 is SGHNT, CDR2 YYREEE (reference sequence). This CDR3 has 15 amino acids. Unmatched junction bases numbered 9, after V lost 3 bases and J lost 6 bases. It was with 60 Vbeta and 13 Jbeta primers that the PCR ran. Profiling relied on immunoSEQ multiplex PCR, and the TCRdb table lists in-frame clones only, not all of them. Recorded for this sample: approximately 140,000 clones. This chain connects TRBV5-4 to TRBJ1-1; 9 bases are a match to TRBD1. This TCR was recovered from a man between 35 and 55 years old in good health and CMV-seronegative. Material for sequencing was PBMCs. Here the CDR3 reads CASSWNGQGPPEAFF. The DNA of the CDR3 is TGTGCCAGCAGCTGGAACGGACAGGGGCCTCCTGAAGCTTTCTTT.